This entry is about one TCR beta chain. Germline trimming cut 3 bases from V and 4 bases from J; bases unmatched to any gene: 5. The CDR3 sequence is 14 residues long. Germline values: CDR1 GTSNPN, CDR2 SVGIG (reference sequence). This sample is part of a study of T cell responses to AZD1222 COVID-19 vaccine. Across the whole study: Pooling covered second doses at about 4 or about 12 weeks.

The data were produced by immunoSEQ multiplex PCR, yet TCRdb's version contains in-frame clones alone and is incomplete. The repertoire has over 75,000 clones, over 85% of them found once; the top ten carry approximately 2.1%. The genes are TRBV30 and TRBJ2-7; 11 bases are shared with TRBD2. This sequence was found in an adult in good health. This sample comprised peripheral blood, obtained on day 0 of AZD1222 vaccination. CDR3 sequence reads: CAWSGLAGLYEQYF. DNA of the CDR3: TGTGCCTGGAGCGGACTAGCGGGCCTATACGAGCAGTACTTC.